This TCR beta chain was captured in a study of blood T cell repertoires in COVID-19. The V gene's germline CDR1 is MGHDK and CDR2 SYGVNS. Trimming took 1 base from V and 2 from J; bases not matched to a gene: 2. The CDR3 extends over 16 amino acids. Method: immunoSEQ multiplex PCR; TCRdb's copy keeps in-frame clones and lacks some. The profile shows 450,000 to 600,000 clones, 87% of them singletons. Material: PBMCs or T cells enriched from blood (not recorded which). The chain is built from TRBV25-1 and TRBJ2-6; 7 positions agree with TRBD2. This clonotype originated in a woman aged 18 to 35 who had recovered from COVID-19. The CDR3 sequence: CASSELGGAGANVLTF. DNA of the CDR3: TGTGCCAGCAGTGAATTGGGGGGGGCTGGGGCCAACGTCCTGACTTTC.